The 19 T cell receptor beta chains below were found in one sample sequenced in a study of vaccination and CD4 T cells after COVID-19. The Oncomine TCR Beta short-read assay sequenced DNA from cultured CD4+ T cells. TCRdb passed the PCR reads through MiXCR, listing each CDR3 protein once. The sample gives about 3,500 distinct CDR3 sequences, around a fifth of which show up once; approximately 27% is in the top ten. Antigen specificity for these receptors is unknown. Treatment indicated: approximately 11-day PBMC culture with coronavirus spike peptide pools or control peptides (ViraFEST assay). The source material was CD4+ T cells from blood, cultured in vitro. These receptors all come from a human donor who had recovered from COVID-19.

This clonotype was recorded a few times. The CDR3 reads CASSTGTGSYEQYF. CDR3 sequence (DNA): TGTGCCAGCTCAACCGGGACAGGCTCCTACGAGCAGTACTTC. The chain joins TRBV18 to TRBJ2-7; TRBD1 matches at 8 bases. With 5 bases clipped from V and 0 bases from J, the junction kept 3 bases outside the gene matches. Germline V gives CDR1 KGHSH, CDR2 LQKENI. This CDR3 is 14 amino acids long.

This chain links TRBV20-1 with TRBJ2-1, with a possible D match to TRBD2 (5 bases). This CDR3 has 13 residues. V shed 3 bases and J shed 6 bases, with 12 bases lying between them. Looked up from germline, CDR1 is DFQATT and CDR2 is SNEGSKA (reference sequence). The CDR3 reads CSASGEPLNEQFF. As DNA, the CDR3 is TGCAGTGCTAGCGGGGAGCCGCTCAATGAGCAGTTCTTC.

This clonotype is medium-sized (0.01 to 0.1%). The V gene is TRBV2, the J gene TRBJ1-1; D uncertain. V lost 8 bases and J 7 bases, leaving 11 bases between the germline ends. The CDR3 is 11 residues long. Germline CDR1 reads SNHLY; CDR2 reads FYNNEI. The CDR3 is CASGVAREAFF. The DNA of the CDR3 is TGTGCCAGCGGAGTAGCCCGTGAAGCTTTCTTT.

This clonotype was observed a few times. This chain connects TRBV19 to TRBJ1-2, with 7 nucleotides matching TRBD1. Trimming took 4 bases from V and 4 from J; bases not matched to a gene: 9. The germline gives CDR1 LNHDA, CDR2 SQIVND (reference sequence). The length of the CDR3 is 15 residues. The CDR3 sequence: CASSTRDSPSYGYTF. The DNA for the CDR3 is TGTGCCAGTAGTACCAGGGACAGTCCTTCCTATGGCTACACCTTC.

The chain links TRBV6-1 to TRBJ1-2, with unresolved D. The V and J ends lost 10 bases and 4 bases respectively, with 16 bases between them. Per germline, CDR1 MNHNS and CDR2 SASEGT. The CDR3 sequence is 13 residues long. In nucleotides, the CDR3 is TGTGCCACCCAAAGGTTCATGGGCTATGGCTACACCTTC. Translated: CATQRFMGYGYTF.

This clonotype was seen a few times. The chain couples TRBV20-1 to TRBJ1-5, with 10 positions matching TRBD1. J gave up 1 base and V 2 bases, and 5 bases lay outside the gene matches. The CDR3 spans 16 residues. CDR1 is DFQATT, CDR2 SNEGSKA, per germline (reference sequence). The CDR3 sequence is CSARRQGAPSNQPQHF. The CDR3 DNA reads TGCAGTGCTAGAAGACAGGGGGCGCCCAGCAATCAGCCCCAGCATTTT.

This clonotype was counted between two and nine times. The chain recombines TRBV12-3 or TRBV12-4 with TRBJ1-6; D is possibly TRBD1 (5 bases). The germline V and J ends were trimmed by 3 bases and 8 bases, with 14 bases remaining between them. This CDR3 contains 15 residues. The CDR3 nucleotides are TGTGCCAGCAGTTTGACGACAGCTCGATATTCACCCCTCCACTTT. Translated, it gives CASSLTTARYSPLHF.

This chain joins TRBV9 and TRBJ2-7; TRBD2 matches at 7 bases. The germline CDR1 and CDR2 sequences are SGDLS and YYNGEE. The junction had 7 bases not matched to a gene; V was cut back by 5 bases and J by 2 bases. CDR3 length: 14 amino acids. The CDR3 nucleotides are TGTGCCAGCAGTCCCCTGAGCGGGACCTACGAGCAGTACTTC. It translates to CASSPLSGTYEQYF. The whole variable domain, remainder taken from reference TRBV9 and TRBJ2-7, is DSGVTQTPKHLITATGQRVTLRCSPRSGDLSVYWYQQSLDQGLQFLIQYYNGEERAKGNILERFSAQQFPDLHSELNLSSLELGDSALYFCASSPLSGTYEQYFGPGTRLTVT.

In its sample, this clonotype was seen a few times. The CDR3 reads CSVLGNEQFF. For the CDR3, the DNA is TGCAGTGTTTTGGGCAATGAGCAGTTCTTC. This chain uses TRBV20-1 with TRBJ2-1; D remains ambiguous. The germline CDR1 and CDR2 sequences are DFQATT and SNEGSKA (reference sequence). The CDR3 length is 10 residues. Trimming took off 7 bases at V and 6 bases at J, with 7 bases between the two ends.

This clonotype is medium-sized (0.01 to 0.1%) in the sample. V and J are TRBV20-1 and TRBJ1-2; tentatively, D is TRBD1 (5 bases). The ends were cut back, 4 bases at V and 10 bases at J, with 19 bases in the middle. Per the germline V gene, CDR1 is DFQATT and CDR2 is SNEGSKA (reference sequence). The CDR3 totals 13 residues. CDR3 coding DNA: TGCAGTGCTAAACCCGGTGGGGGAACTACCTACACCTTC. Its protein product is CSAKPGGGTTYTF.

This clonotype was observed a few times. The V and J genes are TRBV5-3 and TRBJ2-3; D is perhaps TRBD1 or TRBD2 (5 bases each). TRBV5-3 is treated as an ORF (open reading frame) with a function not yet certain. Trimming left V 8 bases short and J 1 base short, with 14 bases between. This CDR3 has 14 amino acids. This CDR3 is CASTYSGRTDTQYF. The CDR3 DNA sequence: TGTGCCAGCACCTACTCGGGACGCACAGATACGCAGTATTTT.

The CDR3 DNA follows: TGTGCCAGCAGCTCGGACTTAGGAGGCAATGAAAAACTGTTTTTT. Its translation: CASSSDLGGNEKLFF. V and J are TRBV5-8 and TRBJ1-4; D unclear. V lost 3 bases to trimming and J lost 5 bases, with 14 bases between them. The CDR3 loop spans 15 amino acids. Germline CDR1 SGHTS, CDR2 YDEGEE.

This clonotype is termed large (0.1 to 1%). The J gene is TRBJ2-5, the V gene TRBV7-9; 7 bases align to TRBD2. Per the germline V gene, CDR1 is SEHNR and CDR2 is FQNEAQ (reference sequence). This CDR3 is built from 15 residues. V dropped 1 base and J dropped 1; count of bases not matched to a gene: 3. CDR3 loop: CASSLGGGPQETQYF. CDR3 DNA sequence: TGTGCCAGCAGCTTAGGCGGGGGACCCCAAGAGACCCAGTACTTC.

This clonotype is labeled as medium-sized. V is TRBV29-1 and J is TRBJ2-3; 7 positions agree with TRBD2. The CDR3 is 12 residues long. Germline CDR1 and CDR2: SQVTM and ANQGSEA. Trimming cost V 4 bases and J 3 bases; bases outside gene matches: 1. The CDR3 reads CSVGEGTDTQYF. In DNA, the CDR3 is TGCAGCGTTGGGGAGGGAACAGATACGCAGTATTTT.

The chain joins TRBV6-5 to TRBJ1-2; D remains ambiguous. The CDR3 spans 14 residues. Germline loops: CDR1 MNHEY, CDR2 SVGAGI. V dropped 0 bases and J dropped 4 bases, with 9 bases sitting between them. The CDR3 DNA reads TGTGCCAGCAGTTACTCGAGCTACATCTATGGCTACACCTTC. Its protein is CASSYSSYIYGYTF.

The rearrangement uses TRBV5-1 and TRBJ1-5, with D perhaps matching TRBD1 (6 bases). The CDR3 length is 15 residues. Between the trimmed V and J ends, which lost 2 bases and 4 bases, there was a span of 13 bases. CDR1 and CDR2 (germline): SGHRS, YFSETQ. CDR3 amino acids: CASSLWGTLNQPQHF. The CDR3 region has the DNA TGCGCCAGCAGCTTATGGGGGACACTTAATCAGCCCCAGCATTTT.

The chain employs TRBV25-1 and TRBJ2-3, with TRBD2 matching over 9 bases. From germline, CDR1 is MGHDK and CDR2 SYGVNS. V shed 7 bases, J shed 6 bases, and the junction held 17 bases outside the gene matches. CDR3 length: 17 amino acids. The CDR3 spells CASTQAGGRYQRDTQYF. The DNA for the CDR3 is TGTGCCAGCACACAAGCGGGGGGACGATATCAGCGGGATACGCAGTATTTT.

This clonotype was seen only a few times. The chain couples TRBV12-3 or TRBV12-4 to TRBJ2-5; 10 bases are shared with TRBD2. V lost 7 bases, J lost 5 bases, and 7 bases stayed unmatched. The CDR3 is 14 amino acids. The CDR3 is CASTFSGGRETQYF. The CDR3 region has the DNA TGTGCCAGCACTTTTAGCGGGGGGCGGGAGACCCAGTACTTC.

This clonotype is labeled as medium-sized. The rearrangement uses TRBV2 and TRBJ1-2; D possibly corresponds to TRBD1 (5 bases). Trimming cost V 5 bases and J 5 bases, with 15 bases left between them. CDR1 and CDR2 from the germline V gene are SNHLY and FYNNEI. The CDR3 length is 14 residues. The CDR3, as DNA: TGTGCCAGCAGTCAGATGTCGGGGACTTATGGCTACACCTTC. It is translated as CASSQMSGTYGYTF.